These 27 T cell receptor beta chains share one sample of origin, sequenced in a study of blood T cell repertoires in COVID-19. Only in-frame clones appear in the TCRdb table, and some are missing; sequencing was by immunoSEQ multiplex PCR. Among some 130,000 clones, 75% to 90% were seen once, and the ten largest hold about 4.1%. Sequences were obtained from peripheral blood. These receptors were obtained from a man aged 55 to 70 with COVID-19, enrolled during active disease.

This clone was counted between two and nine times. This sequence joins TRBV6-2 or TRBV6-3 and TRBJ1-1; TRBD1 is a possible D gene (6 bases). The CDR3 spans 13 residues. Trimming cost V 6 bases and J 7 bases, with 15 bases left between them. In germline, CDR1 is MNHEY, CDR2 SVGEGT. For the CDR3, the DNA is TGTGCCAGCAGCCTAAACAGGGCGCGTGAAGCTTTCTTT. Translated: CASSLNRAREAFF.

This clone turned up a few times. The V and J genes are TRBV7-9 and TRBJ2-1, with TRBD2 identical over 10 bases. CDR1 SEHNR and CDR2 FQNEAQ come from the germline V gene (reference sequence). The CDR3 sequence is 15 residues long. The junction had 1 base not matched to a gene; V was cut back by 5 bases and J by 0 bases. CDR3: CASSKRGGSYNEQFF. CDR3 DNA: TGTGCCAGCAGCAAGCGGGGGGGCTCCTACAATGAGCAGTTCTTC. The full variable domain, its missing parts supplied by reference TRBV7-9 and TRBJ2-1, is DTGVSQNPRHKITKRGQNVTFRCDPISEHNRLYWYRQTLGQGPEFLTYFQNEAQLEKSRLLSDRFSAERPKGSFSTLEIQRTEQGDSAMYLCASSKRGGSYNEQFFGPGTRLTVL.

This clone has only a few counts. CDR3 in amino acids: CASSYVGSNQPQHF. The CDR3 DNA sequence: TGTGCCAGCAGTTACGTCGGTAGCAATCAGCCCCAGCATTTT. The V gene is TRBV6-5, the J gene TRBJ1-5; D gene unclear. From germline, CDR1 is MNHEY and CDR2 SVGAGI. The V gene lost 2 bases and the J gene lost 0 bases, with 5 bases spanning the gap. The CDR3 is 14 residues long.

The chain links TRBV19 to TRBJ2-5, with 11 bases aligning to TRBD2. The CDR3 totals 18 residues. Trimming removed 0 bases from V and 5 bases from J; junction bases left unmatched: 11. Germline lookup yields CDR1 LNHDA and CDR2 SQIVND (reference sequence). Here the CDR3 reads CASSIDLVTSGGWETQYF. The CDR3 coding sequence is TGTGCCAGTAGTATAGATTTAGTTACTAGCGGGGGCTGGGAGACCCAGTACTTC.

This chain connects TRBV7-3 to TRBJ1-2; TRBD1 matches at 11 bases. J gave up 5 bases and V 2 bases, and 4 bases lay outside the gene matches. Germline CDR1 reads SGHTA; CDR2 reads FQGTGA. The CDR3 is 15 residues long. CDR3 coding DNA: TGTGCCAGCAGCTTAGGGGACAGGGGGAAGTATGGCTACACCTTC. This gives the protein CASSLGDRGKYGYTF.

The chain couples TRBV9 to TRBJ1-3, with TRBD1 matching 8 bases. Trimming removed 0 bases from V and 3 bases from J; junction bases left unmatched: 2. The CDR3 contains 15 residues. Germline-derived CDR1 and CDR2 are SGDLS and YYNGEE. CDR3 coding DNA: TGTGCCAGCAGCGTAGCCAGGGGGCTTGGAAACACCATATATTTT. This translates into CASSVARGLGNTIYF.

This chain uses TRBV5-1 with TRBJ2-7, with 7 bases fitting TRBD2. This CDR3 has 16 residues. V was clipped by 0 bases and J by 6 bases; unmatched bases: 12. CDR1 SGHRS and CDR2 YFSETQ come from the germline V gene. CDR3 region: CASSLAIGGRGSEQYF. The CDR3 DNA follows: TGCGCCAGCAGCTTGGCCATCGGGGGACGCGGGAGCGAGCAGTACTTC.

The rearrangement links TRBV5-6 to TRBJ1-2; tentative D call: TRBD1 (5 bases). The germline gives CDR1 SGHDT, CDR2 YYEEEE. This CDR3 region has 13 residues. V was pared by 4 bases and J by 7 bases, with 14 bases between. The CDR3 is CASSADMGRGYTF. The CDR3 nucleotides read TGTGCCAGCAGCGCGGACATGGGCCGTGGCTACACCTTC.

CDR3 region: CASRGTGGYNSPLHF. CDR3 nucleotides: TGTGCCAGCAGAGGGACAGGGGGATATAATTCACCCCTCCACTTT. The chain combines TRBV11-1 with TRBJ1-6; 11 nucleotides match TRBD1. The V gene end was trimmed by 6 bases and the J gene end by 4 bases; junction bases not matched to a gene: 2. The CDR3 is 15 amino acids. Germline assignment: CDR1 SGHAT and CDR2 FQDESV (reference sequence).

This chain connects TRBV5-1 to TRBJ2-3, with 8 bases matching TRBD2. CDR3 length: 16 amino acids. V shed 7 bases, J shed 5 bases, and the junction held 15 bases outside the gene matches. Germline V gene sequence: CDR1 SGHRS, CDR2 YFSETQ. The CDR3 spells CASEVAAGGLGDTQYF. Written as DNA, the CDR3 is TGCGCCAGCGAAGTAGCGGCGGGGGGCCTGGGAGATACGCAGTATTTT.

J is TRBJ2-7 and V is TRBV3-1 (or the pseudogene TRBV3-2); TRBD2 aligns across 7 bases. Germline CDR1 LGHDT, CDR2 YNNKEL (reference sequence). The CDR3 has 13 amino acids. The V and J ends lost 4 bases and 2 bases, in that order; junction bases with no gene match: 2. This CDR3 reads CASSRGGTYEQYF. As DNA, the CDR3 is TGTGCCAGCAGCCGCGGGGGAACCTACGAGCAGTACTTC.

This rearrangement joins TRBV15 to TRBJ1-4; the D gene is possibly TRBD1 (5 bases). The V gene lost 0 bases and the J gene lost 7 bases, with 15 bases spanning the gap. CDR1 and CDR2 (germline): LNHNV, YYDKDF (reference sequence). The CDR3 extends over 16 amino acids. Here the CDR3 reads CATSRDIPGNREKLFF. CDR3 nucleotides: TGTGCCACCAGCAGAGATATCCCAGGGAACCGTGAAAAACTGTTTTTT.

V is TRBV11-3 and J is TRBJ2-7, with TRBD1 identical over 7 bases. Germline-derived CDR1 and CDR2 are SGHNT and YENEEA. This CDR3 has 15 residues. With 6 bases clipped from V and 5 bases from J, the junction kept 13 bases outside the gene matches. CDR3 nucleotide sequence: TGTGCCAGCAGTCCCACAGGGGTGGTTGGCAACGAGCAGTACTTC. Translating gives CASSPTGVVGNEQYF.

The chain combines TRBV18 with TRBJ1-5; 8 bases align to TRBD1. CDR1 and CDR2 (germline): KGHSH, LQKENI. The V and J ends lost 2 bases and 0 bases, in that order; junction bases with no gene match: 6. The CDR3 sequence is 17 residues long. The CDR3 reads CASSPGQGAFSNQPQHF. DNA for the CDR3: TGTGCCAGCTCACCAGGGCAGGGGGCCTTTAGCAATCAGCCCCAGCATTTT.

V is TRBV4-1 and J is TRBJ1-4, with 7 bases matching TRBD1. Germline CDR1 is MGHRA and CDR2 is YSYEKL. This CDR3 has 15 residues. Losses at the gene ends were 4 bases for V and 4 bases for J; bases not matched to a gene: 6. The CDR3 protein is CASSLRDSFNEKLFF. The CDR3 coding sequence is TGCGCCAGCAGCCTTCGGGACAGCTTTAATGAAAAACTGTTTTTT.

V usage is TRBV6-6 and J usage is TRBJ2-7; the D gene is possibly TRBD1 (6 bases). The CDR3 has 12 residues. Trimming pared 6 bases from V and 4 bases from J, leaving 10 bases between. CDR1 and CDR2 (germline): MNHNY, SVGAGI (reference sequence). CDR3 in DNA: TGTGCCAGCAGCAGAGGGGGTTACGAGCAGTACTTC. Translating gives CASSRGGYEQYF.

DNA of the CDR3: TGTGCCACCAGCAGAGATCGTGGACAGTATCCGTTCTTT. Its protein product is CATSRDRGQYPFF. The chain employs TRBV15 and TRBJ1-1, with D possibly TRBD1 on 6 matching bases. This CDR3 spans 13 amino acids. Trimming removed 0 bases at V and 14 bases at J, with 16 bases between. CDR1 LNHNV and CDR2 YYDKDF come from the germline V gene (reference sequence).

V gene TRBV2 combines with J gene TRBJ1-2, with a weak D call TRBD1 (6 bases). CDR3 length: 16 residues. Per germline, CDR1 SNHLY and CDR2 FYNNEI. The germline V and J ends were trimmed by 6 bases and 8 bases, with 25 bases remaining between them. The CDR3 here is CASSLQTPDSLRGYTF. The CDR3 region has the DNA TGTGCCAGCAGCCTACAGACCCCGGACAGCCTTCGGGGCTACACCTTC.

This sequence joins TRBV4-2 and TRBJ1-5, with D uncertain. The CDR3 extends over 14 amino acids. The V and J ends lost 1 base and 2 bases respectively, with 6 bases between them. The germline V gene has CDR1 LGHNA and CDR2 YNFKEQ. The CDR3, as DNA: TGTGCCAGCAGCCAAGTATTTGGCAATCAGCCCCAGCATTTT. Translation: CASSQVFGNQPQHF.

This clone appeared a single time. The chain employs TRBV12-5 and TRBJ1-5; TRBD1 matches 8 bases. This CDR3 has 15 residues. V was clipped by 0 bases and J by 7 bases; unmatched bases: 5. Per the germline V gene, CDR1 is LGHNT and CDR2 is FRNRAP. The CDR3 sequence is CASGLVTGDGQPQHF. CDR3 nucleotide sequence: TGTGCTAGTGGTTTGGTGACAGGGGATGGCCAGCCCCAGCATTTT. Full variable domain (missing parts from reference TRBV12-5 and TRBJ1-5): DARVTQTPRHKVTEMGQEVTMRCQPILGHNTVFWYRQTMMQGLELLAYFRNRAPLDDSGMPKDRFSAEMPDATLATLKIQPSEPRDSAVYFCASGLVTGDGQPQHFGDGTRLSIL.

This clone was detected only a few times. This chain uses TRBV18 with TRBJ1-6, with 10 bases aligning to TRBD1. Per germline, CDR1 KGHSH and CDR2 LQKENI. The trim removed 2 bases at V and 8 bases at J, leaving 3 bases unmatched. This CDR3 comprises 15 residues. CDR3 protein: CASSPGTGDHSPLHF. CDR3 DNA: TGTGCCAGCTCACCAGGGACAGGGGACCATTCACCCCTCCACTTT.

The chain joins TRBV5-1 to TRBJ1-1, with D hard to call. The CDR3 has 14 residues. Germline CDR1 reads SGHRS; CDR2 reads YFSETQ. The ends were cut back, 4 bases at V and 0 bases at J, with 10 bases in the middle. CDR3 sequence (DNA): TGCGCCAGCAGCCCGGGTGCTATGAACACTGAAGCTTTCTTT. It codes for CASSPGAMNTEAFF.

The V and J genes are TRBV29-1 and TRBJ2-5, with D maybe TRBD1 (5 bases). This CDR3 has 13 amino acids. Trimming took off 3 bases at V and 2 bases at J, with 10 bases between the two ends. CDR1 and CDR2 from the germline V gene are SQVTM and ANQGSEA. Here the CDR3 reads CSVEMTVQETQYF. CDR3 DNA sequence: TGCAGCGTTGAGATGACAGTACAAGAGACCCAGTACTTC.

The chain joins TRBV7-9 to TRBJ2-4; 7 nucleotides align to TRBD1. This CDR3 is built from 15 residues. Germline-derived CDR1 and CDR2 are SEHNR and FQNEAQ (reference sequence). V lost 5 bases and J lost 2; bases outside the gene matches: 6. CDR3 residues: CASSPNRGTKNIQYF. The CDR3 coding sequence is TGTGCCAGCAGCCCTAACAGGGGAACCAAAAACATTCAGTACTTC.

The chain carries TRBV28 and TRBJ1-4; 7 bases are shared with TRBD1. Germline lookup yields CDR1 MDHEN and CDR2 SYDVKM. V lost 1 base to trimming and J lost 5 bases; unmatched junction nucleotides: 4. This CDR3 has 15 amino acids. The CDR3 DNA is TGTGCCAGCAGTTTATCGACAGGGCCGAATGAAAAACTGTTTTTT. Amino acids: CASSLSTGPNEKLFF.

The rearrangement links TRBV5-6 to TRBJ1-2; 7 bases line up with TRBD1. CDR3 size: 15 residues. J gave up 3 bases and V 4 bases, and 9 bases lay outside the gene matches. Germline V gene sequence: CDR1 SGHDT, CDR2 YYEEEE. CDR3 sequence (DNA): TGTGCCAGCAGCCTGGGACAGAGGATTGACTATGGCTACACCTTC. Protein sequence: CASSLGQRIDYGYTF.

CDR3 DNA: TGTGCCAGCAGCTTTTACAGGGAAATTAAACCTGGAAACACCATATATTTT. Its protein product is CASSFYREIKPGNTIYF. This sequence joins TRBV5-6 and TRBJ1-3; tentative D call: TRBD1 (6 bases). CDR3 length: 17 residues. Germline V CDR1 and CDR2: SGHDT, YYEEEE. Trimming took 2 bases from V and 2 from J, leaving 17 bases between them.